This T cell receptor beta chain is from a study of PD-1 blockade in classical Hodgkin lymphoma. Whole-study findings and limits: Reported findings placed baseline TCR diversity lower in newly diagnosed patients (compared with healthy donors). CD4+ but not CD8+ TCR diversity rose significantly by C4D1.

TCRdb's table, derived via immunoSEQ multiplex PCR, lists solely in-frame clones and lacks some. The sample carries 10,000 to 15,000 clones, approximately 79% recorded once. In regard to this clone: Its antigen is unidentified.

Exposure to brentuximab vedotin varied, and each patient had relapsed following autologous stem cell transplantation. It was by magnetic negative selection that CD8+ T cells were isolated from thawed PBMCs. The study recorded best responses of complete response, partial response or progressive disease. With V trimmed by 6 bases and J by 6 bases, 11 bases remained unmatched. CDR1 is MDHEN, CDR2 SYDVKM, per germline. The CDR3 spans 15 residues. This clonotype was obtained from a human donor with classical Hodgkin lymphoma. This sequence joins TRBV28 and TRBJ2-5, with TRBD1 identical over 9 bases. This sample comprised CD8+ T cells from blood, obtained at baseline. This chain's CDR3 is CASRPLTGGGQTQYF. CDR3 DNA: TGTGCCAGCAGACCCCTTACAGGGGGCGGCCAGACCCAGTACTTC.